This T cell receptor beta chain is from a study of radiotherapy plus CTLA-4 blockade in lung cancer (dated by TCRdb to between 2017 and 2018). Describing the broader study: Objective responses were observed in 18% of enrolled patients, and disease control was achieved in less than 35%.

V and J lose 0 bases and 3 bases, and a span of 13 bases separates them. The CDR3 starts with the cysteine, ends with the phenylalanine, and has 16 residues. Just the 48-base CDR3 DNA is kept, in frame starting at base 1. CDR1 and CDR2, per the germline V gene, are SGDLS and YYNGEE. Details on this clone: No antigen is known for it. No much larger clone is present one base from it, and per-base qualities are unavailable.

What the work shows at the level of the full study, not this receptor alone: After treatment with radiotherapy and ipilimumab, TCR clones that originated in tumors expanded in peripheral blood. The strongest predictors of response were reported to be early dynamic shifts in blood T cell clones along with a rise in serum interferon-beta following radiation.

The library was generated by the immunoSEQ multiplex PCR assay. In TCRdb, the immuneACCESS table is reduced to in-frame sequences with V and J assigned. These tables do not hold every clone; where another copy was compared, an unresolved V gene accounts for under half, and the others remain unexplained. The sample data list more than 75,000 clones, and less than 80% of these were observed just once. The ten biggest clones cover over 11% of the sample. The study tested focal radiation therapy combined with CTLA-4 blockade (ipilimumab) in patients with chemo-refractory metastatic non-small-cell lung cancer.

Recombination connected TRBV9 to TRBJ2-1, with the D gene too uncertain to name. The sequencing here drew on peripheral blood, taken from a patient treated with radiotherapy plus ipilimumab. The receptor was derived from a human donor with non-small cell lung cancer that progressed on radiotherapy plus ipilimumab. The DNA is as follows: TGTGCCAGCAGCGTAGTACCGACGGTCTACTACAATGAGCAGTTCTTC. This codes for CASSVVPTVYYNEQFF.